Listed below are T cell receptor beta chains from one sample, sequenced in a study of Graves' ophthalmopathy and Graves' hyperthyroidism. TCRdb ran MiXCR on the multiplex PCR reads and lists one entry per CDR3 protein. Of 900,000 to 1,200,000 distinct CDR3 sequences listed, around a third were seen once; the top ten hold 11%. Material: peripheral blood or thyroid tissue (not recorded which). All receptors derive from an adult man with Graves' hyperthyroidism. Each CDR3 is given with its conserved first and last residue. D genes are given only for firm matches. A clone size is listed for some rows: how often the clone was seen (once, few, many), or a class if it is expanded.

many	TRBV2	NA	TRBJ2-5	TGTGCCAGCAGTGTCGGGCCAGAGACCCAGTACTTC	CASSVGPETQYF
many	TRBV19	NA	TRBJ1-2	TGTGCCAGCGAACCCAGGGTTTTCGGCGGCTACACCTTC	CASEPRVFGGYTF
few	TRBV24-1	NA	TRBJ2-5	TGTGCCACCAGTCGGGGTTCGTACTTC	CATSRGSYF
NA	TRBV29-1	TRBD2	TRBJ2-5	TGCAGCGTTTCGGGGACTAGCGGACAGACCCAGTACTTC	CSVSGTSGQTQYF
few	TRBV15	TRBD1	TRBJ1-5	TGTGCCACCAGCAGGACAGGGGGTCGGGATCAGCCCCAGCATTTT	CATSRTGGRDQPQHF
many	TRBV12-3/TRBV12-4	NA	TRBJ2-7	TGTGCCAGCAGGCTGACTGATAACTACGAGCAGTACTTC	CASRLTDNYEQYF
many	TRBV2	NA	TRBJ1-6	TGTGCCAGCAGTGGCCTCGTTAATTCACCCCTCCACTTT	CASSGLVNSPLHF
few	TRBV15	NA	TRBJ1-1	TGTGCCACCAGCAGAGATCTAGGGGTTGTAGGGTTGGCTTTCTTT	CATSRDLGVVGLAFF
NA	TRBV6-6	NA	TRBJ1-1	TGTGCCAGCAGTTACTATGGGAGCAGGGAGGCCCCGAGCACTGAAGCTTTCTTT	CASSYYGSREAPSTEAFF
many	TRBV6-5	TRBD1	TRBJ2-7	TGTGCCAGCAAACCGGGACAGGGCTACGAGCAGTACTTC	CASKPGQGYEQYF